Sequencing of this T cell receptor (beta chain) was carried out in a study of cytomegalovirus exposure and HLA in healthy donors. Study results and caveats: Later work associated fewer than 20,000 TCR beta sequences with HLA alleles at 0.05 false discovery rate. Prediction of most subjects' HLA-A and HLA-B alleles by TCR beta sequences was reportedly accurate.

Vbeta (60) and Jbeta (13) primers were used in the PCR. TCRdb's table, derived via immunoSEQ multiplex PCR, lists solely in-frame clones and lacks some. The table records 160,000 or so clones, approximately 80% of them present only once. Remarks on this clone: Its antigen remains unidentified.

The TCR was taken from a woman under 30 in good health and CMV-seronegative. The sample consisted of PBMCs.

The CDR3 loop is CASTGGETGNTIYF. CDR3 bases: TGTGCCAGCACGGGGGGCGAGACTGGAAACACCATATATTTT. The chain uses TRBV11-2 and TRBJ1-3, with D possibly being TRBD1 (6 bases). The CDR3 covers 14 residues. V lost 7 bases, J lost 2 bases, and 12 bases lay in between. CDR1 SGHAT and CDR2 FQNNGV come from the germline V gene.